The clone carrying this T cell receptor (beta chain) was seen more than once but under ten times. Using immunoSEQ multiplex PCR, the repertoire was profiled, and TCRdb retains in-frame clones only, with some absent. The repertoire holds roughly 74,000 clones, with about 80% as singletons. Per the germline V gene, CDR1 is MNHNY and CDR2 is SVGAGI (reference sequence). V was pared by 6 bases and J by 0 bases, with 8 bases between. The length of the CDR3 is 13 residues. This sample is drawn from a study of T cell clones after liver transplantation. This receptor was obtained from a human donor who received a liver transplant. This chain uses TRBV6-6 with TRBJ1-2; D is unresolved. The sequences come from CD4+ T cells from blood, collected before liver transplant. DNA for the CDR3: TGTGCCAGCAGGGGCACAGCTAACTATGGCTACACCTTC. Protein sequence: CASRGTANYGYTF.